This T cell receptor beta chain was found in a study of early T cells in non-severe SARS-CoV-2 infection. The overall study: Unsorted whole-blood RNA was sequenced in bulk, leaving chains unpaired.

Researchers attached unique molecular identifiers to individual cDNA molecules. TCRdb reprocessed the 5' RACE reads via MiXCR and lists one record per CDR3 protein. The table records 75,000 or so distinct CDR3 sequences, roughly an eighth of them present only once. This clonotype has ten or more counts. The sample was whole blood, taken at baseline. This sequence was found in an adult who was a healthcare worker with PCR-confirmed SARS-CoV-2 infection or an uninfected control (not recorded which).

CDR3 residues: CASSYGHEGSYEQYF. As DNA, the CDR3 is TGTGCCAGCAGTTACGGCCACGAGGGCTCCTACGAGCAGTACTTC. The chain carries TRBV6-2 or TRBV6-3 and TRBJ2-7; D is perhaps TRBD2 (5 bases). The CDR3 loop spans 15 amino acids. Trimming stripped 2 bases from V and 0 bases from J, with 11 bases between. Germline V gene data show CDR1 as MNHEY and CDR2 as SVGEGT.